Listed here is a single T cell receptor (beta chain). Its cognate antigen is unknown. The CDR3 is 14 amino acids. Trimming cost V 5 bases and J 7 bases; bases outside gene matches: 6. Germline V gives CDR1 MNHEY, CDR2 SVGAGI. The data are from a study of cytomegalovirus exposure and HLA in healthy donors. Findings of the study overall: Common viral pathogens (according to a later analysis) appeared linked to several of the most significant clusters. There were some 150 TCR beta chains listed as cytomegalovirus-associated. Of the V segments, some could not be distinguished, including TRBV6-2 and TRBV6-3, and were excluded.

The PCR contained 60 Vbeta and 13 Jbeta primers. Measured with immunoSEQ multiplex PCR; TCRdb has only the in-frame clones, and not every one. The table records about 140,000 clones, approximately 84% of them present only once. The sequence was collected from a woman in her sixties or seventies in good health and CMV-seropositive. The sample taken for sequencing was PBMCs. The rearrangement joins TRBV6-5 to TRBJ2-3; 10 bases align to TRBD1. CDR3 nucleotides: TGTGCCAGCAGTGCCCCGGGACAGGGGAATACGCAGTATTTT. Translating it yields CASSAPGQGNTQYF.